The T cell receptor beta chain under discussion was sequenced for a study of cytomegalovirus exposure and HLA in healthy donors. The germline gives CDR1 SGHRS, CDR2 YFSETQ. Trimming removed 0 bases from V and 2 bases from J, with 11 bases in between. The CDR3 totals 15 residues. The PCR had 60 Vbeta and 13 Jbeta primers. Clones were read by immunoSEQ multiplex PCR, and TCRdb kept only the in-frame ones, dropping some. The data hold approximately 200,000 clones, with approximately 85% observed a single time. This receptor was identified in a woman in her forties or fifties in good health and CMV-seropositive. Sample: PBMCs. This chain uses TRBV5-1 with TRBJ2-5, with D tentatively TRBD1 (6 bases). Here the CDR3 DNA reads TGCGCCAGCAGCTTGGATTTGGGGGCTCAAGAGACCCAGTACTTC. The encoded protein is CASSLDLGAQETQYF.